This T cell receptor beta chain originates from a study of T cells in Graves' hyperthyroidism and ophthalmopathy. Overall study context: Peripheral blood collection took place at initial diagnosis, before any treatment.

Amplification targeted TCR beta CDR3 regions from RNA transcripts. Primed by the HTBI set, a first-round RT-PCR was run on the TCR CDR3. MiXCR was run by TCRdb on the multiplex PCR reads, yielding one entry per CDR3 protein. Among 620,000 or so distinct CDR3 sequences listed, 13% to 15% were seen once. The CDR3 loop spans 14 amino acids. Trimming pared 0 bases from V and 5 bases from J, leaving 13 bases between. Per the germline V gene, CDR1 is DFQATT and CDR2 is SNEGSKA (reference sequence). The sequence was obtained from a woman aged 45-60 years with Graves' ophthalmopathy. The V gene is TRBV20-1, the J gene TRBJ1-2; possibly TRBD1 for D (6 bases). Sequenced material: blood. The CDR3 reads CSARDMDSVYGYTF. The CDR3 DNA sequence: TGCAGTGCTAGAGATATGGACAGCGTTTATGGCTACACCTTC.